The 26 T cell receptor beta chains presented below share a single source sample, sequenced in a study of blood T cells in healthy people across ages. Together with a sample-barcoded 5' primer, a J-beta primer mix was included in a second PCR lasting roughly 6 to 12 cycles. TCRdb recomputed calls from the 5' RACE reads with MiXCR, one row per CDR3 protein. Among roughly 2 million distinct CDR3 sequences listed, roughly 50% were seen once. What was sequenced was blood. These receptors were collected from a middle-aged woman in good health.

As to this clonotype: The junction departs from the called germline gene at one end, perhaps through a read error. The J gene is TRBJ2-3, the V gene TRBV20-1; perhaps D is TRBD1 or TRBD2 (7 bases each). From germline, CDR1 is DFQATT and CDR2 SNEGSKA (reference sequence). The CDR3 runs to 15 residues. CDR3 amino acids: CNASPQGGRTDTQYF. The CDR3 DNA follows: TGCAATGCTAGCCCGCAGGGGGGGAGGACAGATACGCAGTATTTT.

This clonotype came up a few times. The chain couples TRBV27 to TRBJ1-2; TRBD1 matches 11 bases. Looked up from germline, CDR1 is MNHEY and CDR2 is SMNVEV (reference sequence). The trim removed 4 bases at V and 7 bases at J, leaving 5 bases unmatched. The CDR3 has 14 amino acids. CDR3 amino acids: CASSSGQGVFGYTF. The CDR3 DNA reads TGTGCCAGCAGTTCGGGACAGGGGGTCTTTGGCTACACCTTC.

There are a few counts of this clonotype. The V call is TRBV28, the J call TRBJ2-6; 7 nucleotides line up with TRBD1. The CDR3 loop spans 17 amino acids. Germline V CDR1 and CDR2: MDHEN, SYDVKM. The ends lost 6 bases at V and 0 bases at J; junction bases unmatched: 8. CDR3 in amino acids: CASRGGQVRSGANVLTF. CDR3 sequence (DNA): TGTGCCAGCAGGGGCGGACAGGTCCGCTCTGGGGCCAACGTCCTGACTTTC.

V gene TRBV2 combines with J gene TRBJ2-3; D not resolved. V lost 3 bases and J 2 bases, leaving 15 bases between the germline ends. The CDR3 extends over 16 amino acids. Germline CDR1 is SNHLY and CDR2 is FYNNEI. The DNA for the CDR3 is TGTGCCAGCAGTGATTGGGCTGGCCTAACCACAGATACGCAGTATTTT. Translated: CASSDWAGLTTDTQYF. Using reference TRBV2 and TRBJ2-3 for the parts outside the CDR3, the full variable domain is EPEVTQTPSHQVTQMGQEVILRCVPISNHLYFYWYRQILGQKVEFLVSFYNNEISEKSEIFDDQFSVERPDGSNFTLKIRSTKLEDSAMYFCASSDWAGLTTDTQYFGPGTRLTVL.

This chain connects TRBV7-6 to TRBJ2-5; 7 nucleotides align to TRBD2. J gave up 5 bases and V 5 bases, and 8 bases lay outside the gene matches. Germline V gene data show CDR1 as SGHVS and CDR2 as FNYEAQ. The CDR3 runs to 14 residues. The CDR3 spells CASSGLVRTETQYF. DNA of the CDR3: TGTGCCAGCAGCGGACTAGTAAGGACGGAGACCCAGTACTTC.

This clonotype has a handful of counts. The chain uses TRBV15 and TRBJ2-7, with D uncertain. The V gene lost 5 bases and the J gene lost 2 bases, with 1 base spanning the gap. The CDR3 spans 10 residues. The germline V gene encodes CDR1 LNHNV and CDR2 YYDKDF (reference sequence). The CDR3 reads CATSAYEQYF. In nucleotides, the CDR3 is TGTGCCACCAGCGCCTACGAGCAGTACTTC.

This chain connects TRBV10-3 to TRBJ2-5, with TRBD2 identical over 13 bases. Losses at the gene ends were 8 bases for V and 2 bases for J; bases not matched to a gene: 11. Germline CDR1 reads ENHRY; CDR2 reads SYGVKD. This CDR3 comprises 17 residues. The CDR3 DNA follows: TGTGCCATCTCCAGAGGGACTAGCGGGGTAGGACAAGAGACCCAGTACTTC. The encoded protein is CAISRGTSGVGQETQYF.

In its sample, this clonotype was seen a few times. This rearrangement joins TRBV7-2 to TRBJ1-2, with D possibly being TRBD1 (5 bases). Germline V gene data show CDR1 as SGHTA and CDR2 as FQGNSA. The V gene lost 6 bases and the J gene lost 0 bases, with 14 bases spanning the gap. The CDR3 totals 15 residues. The CDR3: CASSSQGLANYGYTF. CDR3 DNA sequence: TGTGCCAGCAGTTCCCAGGGTCTAGCTAACTATGGCTACACCTTC.

The chain recombines TRBV7-2 with TRBJ2-3; weak D call: TRBD2 (5 bases). The CDR3 is made up of 14 amino acids. Trimming stripped 2 bases from V and 10 bases from J, with 16 bases between. Germline assignment: CDR1 SGHTA and CDR2 FQGNSA. CDR3 nucleotides: TGTGCCAGCAGCTTATCTCCTAGCCCTGATCCGCAGTATTTT. Its translation: CASSLSPSPDPQYF.

This chain joins TRBV28 and TRBJ2-1; perhaps TRBD1 as D (5 bases). V lost 4 bases to trimming and J lost 13 bases, with 23 bases between them. The CDR3 consists of 15 residues. CDR1 and CDR2 (germline): MDHEN, SYDVKM. The CDR3, as DNA: TGTGCCAGCAGTTCCCCCCAGGGATGGGAAGAGACCCAGTTCTTC. Amino acid sequence: CASSSPQGWEETQFF.

This clonotype has just a few counts. The rearrangement joins TRBV20-1 to TRBJ2-3, with TRBD2 matching 9 bases. Germline V gene sequence: CDR1 DFQATT, CDR2 SNEGSKA (reference sequence). The CDR3 is 15 amino acids. Trimming cost V 2 bases and J 1 base; bases outside gene matches: 4. The CDR3 nucleotides are TGCAGTGCTAGACCTCAGCGGGGGGGCACAGATACGCAGTATTTT. Translated, it gives CSARPQRGGTDTQYF.

This clonotype occurred many times. The rearrangement joins TRBV11-2 to TRBJ2-6, with D possibly TRBD1 on 6 matching bases. Deletions cut 2 bases from V and 4 bases from J, with 18 bases between. CDR1 is SGHAT and CDR2 is FQNNGV in the germline V gene. The length of the CDR3 is 18 residues. CDR3 amino acids: CASSLRRQARGGANVLTF. The CDR3 DNA is TGTGCCAGCAGCTTAAGGAGACAGGCCCGTGGGGGGGCCAACGTCCTGACTTTC.

This chain uses TRBV7-2 with TRBJ2-3, with TRBD2 matching 8 bases. Germline V gene sequence: CDR1 SGHTA, CDR2 FQGNSA. With V trimmed by 6 bases and J by 4 bases, 6 bases remained unmatched. The CDR3 covers 14 residues. CDR3 nucleotides: TGTGCCAGCAGTCGTCGACTAGCGTCAGATACGCAGTATTTT. Amino acid sequence: CASSRRLASDTQYF.

The genes are TRBV6-6 and TRBJ1-2, with unresolved D. CDR3 length equals 16 residues. Germline V lookup: CDR1 MNHNY, CDR2 SVGAGI (reference sequence). Trimming took 6 bases from V and 0 from J, leaving 17 bases between them. CDR3 nucleotides: TGTGCCAGCAGCCGGCGGTCGGGTACCACTAACTATGGCTACACCTTC. It specifies CASSRRSGTTNYGYTF.

The chain couples TRBV18 to TRBJ2-4; 9 nucleotides line up with TRBD1. The DNA end is more similar to TRBJ2-7, so the J call may be wrong. This CDR3 contains 15 residues. Germline assignment: CDR1 KGHSH and CDR2 LQKENI. The CDR3 here is CASSPQGQGIYEQYF. The CDR3 region has the DNA TGTGCCAGCTCACCACAAGGACAGGGGATCTACGAGCAGTACTTC.

The CDR3 reads CASIRERGESYEQYF. The CDR3 DNA reads as TGTGCCAGCATTCGAGAGCGGGGGGAGTCCTACGAGCAGTACTTC. This chain uses TRBV6-1 with TRBJ2-7, with 9 nucleotides matching TRBD2. The CDR3 totals 15 residues. Germline V gene sequence: CDR1 MNHNS, CDR2 SASEGT. The V and J ends lost 7 bases and 1 base, in that order; junction bases with no gene match: 8.

Regarding this clonotype: At one end, the junction sequence differs from germline, possibly due to a read error. This chain links TRBV9 with TRBJ1-3, with 8 bases matching TRBD1. The V gene's germline CDR1 is SGDLS and CDR2 YYNGEE. The CDR3 loop spans 14 amino acids. The CDR3 DNA follows: TGTGCAAGCAGCGAGACAGGGGCTGGAAACACCATATATTTT. Its protein product is CASSETGAGNTIYF.

The chain employs TRBV6-1 and TRBJ1-2, with 10 bases fitting TRBD1. The CDR3 length is 18 residues. In germline, CDR1 is MNHNS, CDR2 SASEGT. V was clipped by 6 bases and J by 2 bases; unmatched bases: 15. The CDR3 region has the DNA TGTGCCAGCAGCCCCACGAAGACAGGGGGCTATACAAACTATGGCTACACCTTC. Amino acids: CASSPTKTGGYTNYGYTF.

The CDR3 DNA sequence: TGTGCCAGCTCACCAAGCAGGGGGGTGAACACTGAAGCTTTCTTT. It translates to CASSPSRGVNTEAFF. The chain joins TRBV18 to TRBJ1-1; 7 positions agree with TRBD1. V shed 2 bases, J shed 0 bases, and the junction held 3 bases outside the gene matches. Germline CDR1 is KGHSH and CDR2 is LQKENI. This CDR3 is built from 15 residues.

This chain connects TRBV10-3 to TRBJ1-1; possibly TRBD1 for D (6 bases). CDR1 and CDR2 (germline): ENHRY, SYGVKD. The germline V and J ends were trimmed by 2 bases and 2 bases, with 18 bases remaining between them. The CDR3 is 17 residues long. CDR3: CAISETTTGKGNTEAFF. The CDR3, as DNA: TGTGCCATCAGTGAGACCACGACAGGTAAAGGAAACACTGAAGCTTTCTTT.

Only a few counts were recorded for this clonotype. CDR3 sequence (DNA): TGTGCCAGCAGACCCCCCGGGGTATGGGAGACCCAGTACTTC. It yields the protein CASRPPGVWETQYF. The chain employs TRBV5-6 and TRBJ2-5, with D perhaps TRBD2 (5 bases). Germline-derived CDR1 and CDR2 are SGHDT and YYEEEE. V lost 5 bases and J lost 5, with 16 bases in between. The CDR3 totals 14 residues.

This rearrangement joins TRBV6-7 to TRBJ2-3; 7 bases align to TRBD2. TRBV6-7 is treated as an ORF (open reading frame) with a function not yet certain. Trimming cost V 2 bases and J 0 bases; bases outside gene matches: 8. There are 17 residues in the CDR3. Here the CDR3 reads CASSYPALAESTDTQYF. The CDR3 nucleotides read TGTGCCAGCAGTTACCCTGCGCTAGCGGAGAGCACAGATACGCAGTATTTT.

This clonotype was picked up a small number of times. The rearrangement uses TRBV29-1 and TRBJ2-3; perhaps D is TRBD1 or TRBD2 (6 bases each). This CDR3 region has 13 residues. Germline-derived CDR1 and CDR2 are SQVTM and ANQGSEA. Between the trimmed V and J ends, which lost 7 bases and 1 base, there was a span of 12 bases. As DNA, the CDR3 is TGCAGCGCCGCCCGGGGGCGCACAGATACGCAGTATTTT. Translated: CSAARGRTDTQYF.

This sequence joins TRBV6-2 or TRBV6-3 and TRBJ1-5; no definite D call. The V gene lost 8 bases and the J gene lost 3 bases, with 11 bases spanning the gap. CDR3 length: 13 amino acids. The V gene's germline CDR1 is MNHEY and CDR2 SVGEGT. DNA of the CDR3: TGTGCCAGCCATGTGTCGGACAATCAGCCCCAGCATTTT. Residues: CASHVSDNQPQHF.

In this sample, this clonotype turned up a few times. V gene TRBV19 combines with J gene TRBJ2-5; D possibly uses TRBD1 or TRBD2 (5 bases each). CDR1 LNHDA and CDR2 SQIVND come from the germline V gene (reference sequence). This CDR3 comprises 14 residues. Deletions cut 8 bases from V and 3 bases from J, with 16 bases between. DNA of the CDR3: TGTGCCAGTCATGACTCCGGGGCGAAAGAGACCCAGTACTTC. It yields the protein CASHDSGAKETQYF.

The chain carries TRBV6-2 or TRBV6-3 and TRBJ2-7, with a tentative D call TRBD1 (6 bases). Germline V gene data show CDR1 as MNHEY and CDR2 as SVGEGT. With 10 bases removed from V and 3 bases from J, the gap between germline ends came to 19 bases. The CDR3 is made up of 14 amino acids. CDR3 coding DNA: TGTGCCACTAAAATCCGGGACACCTACTACGAGCAGTACTTC. Translation: CATKIRDTYYEQYF.